This TCR beta chain was found in a study of blood T cell repertoires in COVID-19. Study-level information: Acute-phase and convalescent COVID-19 samples originated in the United States, Italy and Spain. T cells, B-cell-depleted T cells, or PBMCs provided the cDNA or gDNA that served as material.

Original analysis: Estimation of nucleated cell counts was performed using reference gene primer amplification. Clones were read by immunoSEQ multiplex PCR, and TCRdb kept only the in-frame ones, dropping some. V and J calls and clone size follow that table, whereas D and trimming were derived from the DNA. Of about 330,000 clones in the sample, around 86% were seen once. This clone was recorded once. The CDR3 has 14 amino acids. Germline V gene data show CDR1 as LGHDT and CDR2 as YNNKEL (reference sequence). J lost 1 base, V lost 4 bases, and 3 bases had no gene match. The genes are TRBV3-1 (or the pseudogene TRBV3-2) and TRBJ1-1; TRBD1 matches at 7 bases. The receptor's source is a woman aged 50 to 60 with acute or convalescent COVID-19. The sequencing sample was made of peripheral blood. The DNA for the CDR3 is TGTGCCAGCAGCCCGAGGGACAGGAACACTGAAGCTTTCTTT. It translates to CASSPRDRNTEAFF.